The 24 T cell receptor beta chains reported below all come from one sample, sequenced in a study of control samples from healthy donors and cancer patients (TCRdb year 2020). Receptor libraries were prepared by the immunoSEQ multiplex PCR assay. TCRdb retrieved this table from immuneACCESS and kept in-frame rearrangements only. Not all clones are present; in checked studies, unresolved V genes account for under half, and no reason is known for the remainder. This sample lists over 100,000 clones; approximately 90% were detected once. The leading ten clones occupy less than 3.5% of the sample. The source material was blood. The receptors here all came from a man aged 35 to 55 in good health.

This clone was picked up a small number of times. The V and J genes are TRBV19 and TRBJ1-6; 7 bases are a match to TRBD1. This CDR3 spans 14 amino acids. The J segment lost 9 bases and the V segment lost 3 bases, leaving 5 bases of the junction unmatched. CDR1 and CDR2 from the germline V gene are LNHDA and SQIVND (reference sequence). CDR3 DNA sequence: TGTGCCAGTAGTATTGAGGGGGCCATTTCACCCCTCCACTTT. Its protein product is CASSIEGAISPLHF.

This chain links TRBV3-1 (or the pseudogene TRBV3-2) with TRBJ2-3, with 10 bases lining up with TRBD2. CDR3 length equals 17 residues. J lost 1 base, V lost 1 base, and 5 bases had no gene match. Germline assignment: CDR1 LGHDT and CDR2 YNNKEL (reference sequence). DNA of the CDR3: TGTGCCAGCAGCCAAGTAATAGCGGGGGGAGGCACAGATACGCAGTATTTT. Residues: CASSQVIAGGGTDTQYF.

As DNA, the CDR3 is TGTGCCTGGAGCCCCATTGGAGGGACAGGGTTTACCTATGGCTACACCTTC. Its protein product is CAWSPIGGTGFTYGYTF. The chain couples TRBV30 to TRBJ1-2; TRBD1 agrees at 9 bases. V lost 3 bases and J lost 4; bases outside the gene matches: 15. The CDR3 totals 17 residues. Germline V gives CDR1 GTSNPN, CDR2 SVGIG (reference sequence).

The chain carries TRBV4-3 and TRBJ1-2; D possibly corresponds to TRBD1 (6 bases). The germline V and J ends were trimmed by 3 bases and 7 bases, with 12 bases remaining between them. The germline V gene has CDR1 LGHNA and CDR2 YSLEER. The CDR3 extends over 13 amino acids. This CDR3 reads CASSQKGGSGYTF. CDR3 nucleotide sequence: TGCGCCAGCAGCCAGAAAGGGGGGTCTGGCTACACCTTC.

This clone appeared a few times. The J gene is TRBJ1-2, the V gene TRBV9; D call uncertain. The length of the CDR3 is 14 residues. Between the trimmed V and J ends, which lost 0 bases and 7 bases, there was a span of 13 bases. The germline V gene has CDR1 SGDLS and CDR2 YYNGEE. The DNA of the CDR3 is TGTGCCAGCAGCGTAGCTCCAGGATTGGGTGGCTACACCTTC. This codes for CASSVAPGLGGYTF.

This clone has only one observation. The gene calls are TRBV19 and TRBJ2-1; the match to TRBD2 covers 7 bases. Germline trimming cut 1 base from V and 0 bases from J; bases unmatched to any gene: 0. Germline loops: CDR1 LNHDA, CDR2 SQIVND (reference sequence). This CDR3 region has 15 residues. The CDR3: CASSIAGGSYNEQFF. For the CDR3, the DNA is TGTGCCAGTAGTATAGCGGGGGGCTCCTACAATGAGCAGTTCTTC.

The rearrangement links TRBV5-1 to TRBJ2-2, with TRBD1 matching 9 bases. With V trimmed by 8 bases and J by 0 bases, 8 bases remained unmatched. Germline V lookup: CDR1 SGHRS, CDR2 YFSETQ. The CDR3 contains 16 residues. The CDR3: CASTTGGVANTGELFF. In DNA form, the CDR3 reads TGCGCCAGTACGACAGGGGGGGTCGCGAACACCGGGGAGCTGTTTTTT.

The genes are TRBV6-5 and TRBJ1-4; D gene uncertain. V dropped 10 bases and J dropped 5 bases, with 14 bases sitting between them. Germline V lookup: CDR1 MNHEY, CDR2 SVGAGI. CDR3 length equals 13 residues. The CDR3 nucleotides read TGTGCCATCCTAAGCGGGCCCAATGAAAAACTGTTTTTT. Encoded protein: CAILSGPNEKLFF.

The chain is built from TRBV7-9 and TRBJ1-2; TRBD1 is a possible D gene (5 bases). Between the trimmed V and J ends, which lost 2 bases and 0 bases, there was a span of 13 bases. Germline values: CDR1 SEHNR, CDR2 FQNEAQ (reference sequence). The CDR3 extends over 16 amino acids. This chain's CDR3 is CASSLISTGANYGYTF. In nucleotides, the CDR3 is TGTGCCAGCAGCTTAATATCTACAGGAGCTAACTATGGCTACACCTTC.

This chain uses TRBV29-1 with TRBJ2-7, with a tentative D call TRBD1 (6 bases). Trimming took off 6 bases at V and 7 bases at J, with 16 bases between the two ends. CDR3 length: 12 amino acids. Per germline, CDR1 SQVTM and CDR2 ANQGSEA. CDR3 amino acids: CSVGWGQGEQYF. The CDR3 coding sequence is TGCAGCGTAGGATGGGGGCAAGGGGAGCAGTACTTC.

The chain couples TRBV2 to TRBJ1-1; 8 nucleotides match TRBD1. V lost 6 bases, J lost 5 bases, and 8 bases stayed unmatched. CDR1 is SNHLY, CDR2 FYNNEI, per germline. The CDR3 consists of 14 residues. CDR3 amino acids: CASSSRGQGTEAFF. The CDR3 nucleotides are TGTGCCAGCAGCTCCAGGGGGCAAGGGACTGAAGCTTTCTTT.

V gene TRBV11-3 combines with J gene TRBJ2-1; TRBD2 is a possible D gene (5 bases). V lost 5 bases, J lost 0 bases, and 11 bases lay in between. Germline V CDR1 and CDR2: SGHNT, YENEEA. The CDR3 covers 15 residues. As DNA, the CDR3 is TGTGCCAGCAGCAGGGCGGGTAGCTCCTACAATGAGCAGTTCTTC. It codes for CASSRAGSSYNEQFF.

The chain recombines TRBV9 with TRBJ2-5, with 12 bases identical to TRBD2. V gave up 4 bases and J gave up 6 bases; unmatched junction bases: 7. The germline CDR1 and CDR2 sequences are SGDLS and YYNGEE. The CDR3 sequence is 15 residues long. In DNA, the CDR3 is TGTGCCAGCAGCTCAATGACTAGCGGGGGACAGACCCAGTACTTC. Translating it yields CASSSMTSGGQTQYF. Looking up the rest from reference TRBV9 and TRBJ2-5 gives the full variable domain: DSGVTQTPKHLITATGQRVTLRCSPRSGDLSVYWYQQSLDQGLQFLIQYYNGEERAKGNILERFSAQQFPDLHSELNLSSLELGDSALYFCASSSMTSGGQTQYFGPGTRLLVL.

This chain uses TRBV7-9 with TRBJ1-4, with 10 bases that match TRBD1. Germline trimming cut 2 bases from V and 5 bases from J; bases unmatched to any gene: 5. The CDR3 loop spans 16 amino acids. Germline V gene sequence: CDR1 SEHNR, CDR2 FQNEAQ (reference sequence). The CDR3 loop is CASSLTPGQGNEKLFF. The CDR3 DNA reads as TGTGCCAGCAGCTTAACCCCGGGACAGGGGAATGAAAAACTGTTTTTT.

This clone was found a few times. The chain couples TRBV6-5 to TRBJ1-6; D gene ambiguous. The CDR3 is made up of 15 amino acids. V was trimmed by 0 bases and J by 5 bases, leaving 8 bases between them. In germline, CDR1 is MNHEY, CDR2 SVGAGI. The CDR3 here is CASSYSNINNSPLHF. The CDR3, as DNA: TGTGCCAGCAGTTACTCTAACATAAATAATTCACCCCTCCACTTT.

The chain employs TRBV5-1 and TRBJ1-1, with TRBD1 matching over 9 bases. Germline V lookup: CDR1 SGHRS, CDR2 YFSETQ. The CDR3 runs to 18 residues. After removal of 3 bases from V and 0 bases from J, the junction contained 12 bases not matched to a gene. For the CDR3, the DNA is TGCGCCAGCAGCTGGGGGGACAGGGAGTCCCGATTGAACACTGAAGCTTTCTTT. Its translation: CASSWGDRESRLNTEAFF.

This chain joins TRBV19 and TRBJ1-5; D not certain. The CDR3 has 16 amino acids. The germline gives CDR1 LNHDA, CDR2 SQIVND (reference sequence). Trimming left V 3 bases short and J 1 base short, with 13 bases between. This chain's CDR3 is CASSIVKGRSNQPQHF. The CDR3 DNA reads TGTGCCAGTAGTATCGTAAAGGGTAGGAGCAATCAGCCCCAGCATTTT.

This clone was detected only once. V is TRBV7-9 and J is TRBJ1-2, with 8 bases fitting TRBD1. V lost 6 bases to trimming and J lost 0 bases; unmatched junction nucleotides: 3. The CDR3 sequence is 14 residues long. Germline assignment: CDR1 SEHNR and CDR2 FQNEAQ (reference sequence). The CDR3 reads CASRRTGPNYGYTF. The DNA of the CDR3 is TGTGCCAGCAGAAGGACAGGGCCTAACTATGGCTACACCTTC.

This chain links TRBV6-6 with TRBJ1-4; D is uncertain. There are 15 residues in the CDR3. The germline V gene encodes CDR1 MNHNY and CDR2 SVGAGI (reference sequence). The V and J ends lost 6 bases and 3 bases respectively, with 14 bases between them. The CDR3 coding sequence is TGTGCCAGCAGCAACCCGGTGGATCCTAATGAAAAACTGTTTTTT. It codes for CASSNPVDPNEKLFF.

J is TRBJ2-4 and V is TRBV3-1 (or the pseudogene TRBV3-2); no firm D call. Germline assignment: CDR1 LGHDT and CDR2 YNNKEL (reference sequence). Trimming took 5 bases from V and 4 from J, leaving 18 bases between them. This CDR3 contains 16 residues. Written as DNA, the CDR3 is TGTGCCAGCAGCTCAAGAGGTGGGGTGGGGAAAAACATTCAGTACTTC. Its protein product is CASSSRGGVGKNIQYF.

The J gene is TRBJ2-6, the V gene TRBV3-1 (or the pseudogene TRBV3-2); TRBD1 is a possible D gene (5 bases). CDR3 length equals 16 residues. Trimming cost V 0 bases and J 4 bases, with 10 bases left between them. Germline lookup yields CDR1 LGHDT and CDR2 YNNKEL (reference sequence). CDR3 nucleotide sequence: TGTGCCAGCAGCCAAGACAGGGTGAAAGGGGCCAACGTCCTGACTTTC. Protein sequence: CASSQDRVKGANVLTF.

The CDR3 reads CASRSEVAGNTIYF. The CDR3 DNA is TGTGCCAGCAGGTCGGAGGTAGCTGGAAACACCATATATTTT. This sequence joins TRBV25-1 and TRBJ1-3; D is uncertain. Germline V gives CDR1 MGHDK, CDR2 SYGVNS. V dropped 6 bases and J dropped 2 bases, with 11 bases sitting between them. The length of the CDR3 is 14 residues.

This chain links TRBV28 with TRBJ2-1; 7 nucleotides agree with TRBD1. V was pared by 1 base and J by 4 bases, with 13 bases of the junction left unmatched. CDR3 length: 18 residues. Looked up from germline, CDR1 is MDHEN and CDR2 is SYDVKM. CDR3 bases: TGTGCCAGCAGTTTATATCTGAACAGGGGATCAGGGTACAATGAGCAGTTCTTC. It encodes CASSLYLNRGSGYNEQFF.

Only a few counts were recorded for this clone. The V and J genes are TRBV19 and TRBJ1-2, with a tentative D call TRBD1 (5 bases). The CDR3 is made up of 16 amino acids. The germline V gene encodes CDR1 LNHDA and CDR2 SQIVND (reference sequence). Between the trimmed V and J ends, which lost 4 bases and 1 base, there was a span of 16 bases. This CDR3 reads CASSKTGTNFNYGYTF. The CDR3 DNA reads TGTGCCAGTAGTAAAACCGGGACGAACTTTAACTATGGCTACACCTTC. The entire variable domain, with the rest obtained from reference TRBV19 and TRBJ1-2, is as follows: DGGITQSPKYLFRKEGQNVTLSCEQNLNHDAMYWYRQDPGQGLRLIYYSQIVNDFQKGDIAEGYSVSREKKESFPLTVTSAQKNPTAFYLCASSKTGTNFNYGYTFGSGTRLTVV.